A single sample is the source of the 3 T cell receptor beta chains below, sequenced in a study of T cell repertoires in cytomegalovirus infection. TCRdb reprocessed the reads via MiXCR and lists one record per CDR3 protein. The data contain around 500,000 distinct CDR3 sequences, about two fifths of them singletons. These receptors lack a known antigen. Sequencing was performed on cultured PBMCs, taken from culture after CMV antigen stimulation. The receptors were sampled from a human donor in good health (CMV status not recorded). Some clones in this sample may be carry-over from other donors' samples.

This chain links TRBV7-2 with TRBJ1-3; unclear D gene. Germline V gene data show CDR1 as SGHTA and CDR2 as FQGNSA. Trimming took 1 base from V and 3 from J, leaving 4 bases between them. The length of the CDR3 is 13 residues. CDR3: CASSLVFGNTIYF. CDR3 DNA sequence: TGTGCCAGCAGCTTAGTATTTGGAAACACCATATATTTT.

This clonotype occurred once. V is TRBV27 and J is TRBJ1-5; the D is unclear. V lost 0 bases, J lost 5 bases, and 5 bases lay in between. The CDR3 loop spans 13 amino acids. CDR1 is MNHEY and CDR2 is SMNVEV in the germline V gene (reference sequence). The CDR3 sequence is CASSLSTDQPQHF. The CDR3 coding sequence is TGTGCCAGCAGTTTATCAACCGATCAGCCCCAGCATTTT.

CDR3 sequence reads: CASRDRDDTYNEQFF. CDR3 nucleotide sequence: TGTGCCAGTAGAGACCGGGACGACACCTACAATGAGCAGTTCTTC. The chain recombines TRBV19 with TRBJ2-1, with D possibly being TRBD1 or TRBD2 (5 bases each). CDR1 LNHDA and CDR2 SQIVND come from the germline V gene (reference sequence). V was trimmed by 6 bases and J by 2 bases, leaving 14 bases between them. CDR3 length: 15 amino acids.